Shown below are 7 T cell receptor beta chains from a single sample sequenced in a study of cytomegalovirus exposure and HLA in healthy donors. It was with 60 Vbeta and 13 Jbeta primers that the PCR ran. Method: immunoSEQ multiplex PCR; TCRdb's copy keeps in-frame clones and lacks some. The sample holds around 60,000 clones, around 81% seen once. The sample taken for sequencing was PBMCs. Source of these receptors: a male donor in good health and CMV-seronegative.

The chain couples TRBV5-1 to TRBJ1-1, with 8 nucleotides matching TRBD1. Germline V gene data show CDR1 as SGHRS and CDR2 as YFSETQ. The trim removed 3 bases at V and 1 base at J, leaving 8 bases unmatched. The CDR3 is 16 amino acids. The CDR3 nucleotides read TGCGCCAGCAGCTCGACCTTAGGACAGGGGAACACTGAAGCTTTCTTT. The encoded protein is CASSSTLGQGNTEAFF. The full variable domain, rest sourced from reference TRBV5-1 and TRBJ1-1, is KAGVTQTPRYLIKTRGQQVTLSCSPISGHRSVSWYQQTPGQGLQFLFEYFSETQRNKGNFPGRFSGRQFSNSRSEMNVSTLELGDSALYLCASSSTLGQGNTEAFFGQGTRLTVV.

The CDR3 DNA is TGTGCCAGCAGCTTGGGGGGGGAGCTATGGACTGAAGCTTTCTTT. It translates to CASSLGGELWTEAFF. This rearrangement joins TRBV5-6 to TRBJ1-1; D perhaps matches TRBD1 (5 bases). V lost 0 bases to trimming and J lost 5 bases, with 14 bases between them. Germline assignment: CDR1 SGHDT and CDR2 YYEEEE. The CDR3 covers 15 residues.

The chain couples TRBV30 to TRBJ1-5; D unclear. This CDR3 has 13 amino acids. Trimming took 3 bases from V and 1 from J, leaving 7 bases between them. Germline values: CDR1 GTSNPN, CDR2 SVGIG (reference sequence). The CDR3 protein is CAWRDSSNQPQHF. The CDR3 DNA is TGTGCCTGGAGGGACTCCAGCAATCAGCCCCAGCATTTT.

The J gene is TRBJ1-2, the V gene TRBV4-3, with a weak D call TRBD1 (5 bases). The germline V gene encodes CDR1 LGHNA and CDR2 YSLEER. This CDR3 comprises 14 residues. V lost 0 bases and J lost 7, with 12 bases in between. The DNA for the CDR3 is TGCGCCAGCAGCCAAGATGTGGAGGGGAGTGGCTACACCTTC. It yields the protein CASSQDVEGSGYTF.

A single count supports this clone. The rearrangement links TRBV19 to TRBJ1-6; possible D gene TRBD1, 5 bases. The CDR3 extends over 15 amino acids. Germline CDR1 LNHDA, CDR2 SQIVND (reference sequence). The V and J ends lost 7 bases and 2 bases respectively, with 12 bases between them. This CDR3 reads CASTRGLPYNSPLHF. The CDR3 region has the DNA TGTGCCAGTACTCGGGGGTTGCCCTATAATTCACCCCTCCACTTT.

The rearrangement joins TRBV21-1 to TRBJ2-5; TRBD2 is taken as the D call from the table, unchecked against the DNA. TRBV21-1 is flagged as a pseudogene. This CDR3 comprises 16 residues. The CDR3 protein is CASSTLSGGTQETQYF. DNA for the CDR3: TGTGCCAGCAGCACCCTTAGCGGGGGAACTCAAGAGACCCAGTACTTC.

This rearrangement joins TRBV25-1 to TRBJ2-1; 10 nucleotides align to TRBD1. J lost 5 bases, V lost 4 bases, and 5 bases had no gene match. Germline CDR1 MGHDK, CDR2 SYGVNS. The length of the CDR3 is 15 residues. The CDR3, as DNA: TGTGCCAGCAGTGTAGGACAGGGGGAAAACAATGAGCAGTTCTTC. Amino acid sequence: CASSVGQGENNEQFF.